This TCR beta chain was sequenced for a study of blood T cell repertoires in COVID-19. This CDR3 is built from 16 residues. Germline V lookup: CDR1 SGHVS, CDR2 FNYEAQ. J lost 5 bases, V lost 0 bases, and 7 bases had no gene match. The repertoire was sequenced with immunoSEQ multiplex PCR; TCRdb's copy has only in-frame clones and lacks some. The sample shows about 250,000 clones, about 91% of them seen only once. The V gene is TRBV7-6, the J gene TRBJ1-2, with 9 nucleotides matching TRBD1. The sequencing sample was made of peripheral blood. The origin of this receptor is a man older than 75 with acute or convalescent COVID-19. As DNA, the CDR3 is TGTGCCAGCAGCTTAGCTGCACAGGGGGCGGGGTATGGCTACACCTTC. It yields the protein CASSLAAQGAGYGYTF.